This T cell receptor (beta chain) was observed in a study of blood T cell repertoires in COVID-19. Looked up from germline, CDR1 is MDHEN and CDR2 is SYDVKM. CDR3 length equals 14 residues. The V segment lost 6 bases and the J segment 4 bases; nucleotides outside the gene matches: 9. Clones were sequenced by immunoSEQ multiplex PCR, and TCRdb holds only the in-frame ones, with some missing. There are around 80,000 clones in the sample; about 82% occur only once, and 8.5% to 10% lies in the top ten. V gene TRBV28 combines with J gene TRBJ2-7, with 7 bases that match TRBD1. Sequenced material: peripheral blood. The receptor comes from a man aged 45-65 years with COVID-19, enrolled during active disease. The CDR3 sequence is CASSWDSSAYEQYF. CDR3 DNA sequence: TGTGCCAGCAGCTGGGACAGCTCAGCTTACGAGCAGTACTTC. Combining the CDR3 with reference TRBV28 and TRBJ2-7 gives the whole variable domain DVKVTQSSRYLVKRTGEKVFLECVQDMDHENMFWYRQDPGLGLRLIYFSYDVKMKEKGDIPEGYSVSREKKERFSLILESASTNQTSMYLCASSWDSSAYEQYFGPGTRLTVT.